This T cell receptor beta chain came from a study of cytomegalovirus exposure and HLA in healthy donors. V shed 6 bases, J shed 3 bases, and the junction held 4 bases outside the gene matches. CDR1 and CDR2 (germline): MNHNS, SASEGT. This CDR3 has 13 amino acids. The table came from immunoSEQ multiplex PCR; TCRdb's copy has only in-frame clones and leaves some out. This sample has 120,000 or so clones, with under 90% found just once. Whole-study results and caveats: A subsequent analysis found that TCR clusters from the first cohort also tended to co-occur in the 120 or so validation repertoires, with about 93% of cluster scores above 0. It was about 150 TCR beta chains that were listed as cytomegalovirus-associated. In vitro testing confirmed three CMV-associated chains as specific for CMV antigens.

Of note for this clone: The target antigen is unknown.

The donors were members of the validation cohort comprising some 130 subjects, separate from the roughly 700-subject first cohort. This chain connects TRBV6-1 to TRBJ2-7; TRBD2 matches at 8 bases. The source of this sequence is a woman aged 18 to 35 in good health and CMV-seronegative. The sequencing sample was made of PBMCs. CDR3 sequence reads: CASRIAGLYEQYF. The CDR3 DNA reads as TGTGCCAGCAGGATAGCGGGGCTCTACGAGCAGTACTTC.